This TCR beta chain was obtained from a study of shared clonotypes between healthy human individuals. Study-wide results and limits: When naive CD4 clonotypes were compared across several donors, roughly 4.9% were shared.

This clone was seen only once. Its target is not known. Germline V CDR1 and CDR2: MNHEY, SMNVEV (reference sequence). V gave up 8 bases and J gave up 6 bases; unmatched junction bases: 11. CDR3 size: 15 residues. Repertoires were generated with immunoSEQ multiplex PCR, while TCRdb's copy carries only in-frame clones and drops some. The sample gives 1.4 million or so clones, approximately 98.5% of which show up once; about 0.34% is in the top ten. The sequenced sample consisted of naive CD4+ T cells sorted from blood. Subset defined: CD45RA+ positively selected. The receptor's source is a man younger than 40 in good health. The chain joins TRBV27 to TRBJ2-7, with 12 bases identical to TRBD1. CDR3 loop: CASSSGTGGLSEQYF. CDR3 nucleotides: TGTGCCAGCTCATCCGGGACAGGGGGCCTTAGCGAGCAGTACTTC.